The entry below describes one T cell receptor (beta chain). This specimen belongs to a study of blood T cell repertoires in COVID-19. The germline gives CDR1 SGHTA, CDR2 FQGNSA. V was trimmed by 3 bases and J by 5 bases, leaving 22 bases between them. This CDR3 is built from 17 residues. Clones were read by immunoSEQ multiplex PCR, and TCRdb kept only the in-frame ones, dropping some. The repertoire holds some 74,000 clones, with approximately 78% as singletons. The V gene is TRBV7-2, the J gene TRBJ2-5; tentative D call: TRBD1 (6 bases). The sequence was collected from an elderly woman with active or convalescent COVID-19. Sequenced input: peripheral blood. CDR3 sequence: CASSLGSGTLKRETQYF. The DNA for the CDR3 is TGTGCCAGCAGCTTGGGCTCCGGGACACTCAAACGGGAGACCCAGTACTTC.